The rows below give T cell receptor beta chains drawn from one sample of a study of PD-L1 blockade in urothelial cancer. Here immunoSEQ multiplex PCR was the method, and the copy in TCRdb shows in-frame clones only, minus some. The table shows 20,000 to 30,000 clones, with around 82% occurring only once. Sample: PBMCs, taken around atezolizumab (anti-PD-L1) treatment. The receptors derive from a man aged 65-85 years with urothelial cancer. Both conserved end residues are part of each CDR3. A D gene is named only where the DNA matches it firmly. Size is stated for part of the rows, as once, few or many counts, or as a class when the clone is expanded.

DNA: TGTGCCAGTATGACTAGCGGACAAGAGACCCAGTACTTC
CDR3: CASMTSGQETQYF
V: TRBV7-9
size: .
J: TRBJ2-5
D: TRBD2

DNA: TGTGCCAGCAGCTTAGGGGACAGCCACAATCAGCCCCAGCATTTT
CDR3: CASSLGDSHNQPQHF
V: TRBV7-9
size: .
J: TRBJ1-5
D: TRBD1

DNA: TGTGCCAGCAGTGAAGTATTTTTCCCAAGCGGGCTCCCTCAGAACACTGAAGCTTTCTTT
CDR3: CASSEVFFPSGLPQNTEAFF
V: TRBV2
size: .
J: TRBJ1-1
D: .

DNA: TGCGCCAGCAGCTTGGGTGGACAGGCCAGAAGCTCTGGAAACACCATATATTTT
CDR3: CASSLGGQARSSGNTIYF
V: TRBV5-1
size: .
J: TRBJ1-3
D: TRBD1

DNA: TGTGCCAGCAGTTTGGGGGGGCTGGGCACTGAAGCTTTCTTT
CDR3: CASSLGGLGTEAFF
V: TRBV28
size: once
J: TRBJ1-1
D: .

DNA: TGCGCCAGCAGCTTGGCGGGACTAGCGGGAGGCGCAGATACGCAGTATTTT
CDR3: CASSLAGLAGGADTQYF
V: TRBV5-1
size: .
J: TRBJ2-3
D: TRBD2

DNA: TGTGCCAGCAGCTCCGGGACAGGCACTGAAGCTTTCTTT
CDR3: CASSSGTGTEAFF
V: TRBV7-9
size: .
J: TRBJ1-1
D: TRBD1

DNA: TGCGCCAGCAGCTTCCTCCTACGATTTACAGGGGCGGTATCCCGACTTTATAGCAATCAGCCCCAGCATTTT
CDR3: CASSFLLRFTGAVSRLYSNQPQHF
V: TRBV5-1
size: .
J: TRBJ1-5
D: TRBD1

DNA: TGCGCCAGCAGGTCCGGACAGGTCCACTACGAGCAGTACTTC
CDR3: CASRSGQVHYEQYF
V: TRBV10-2
size: once
J: TRBJ2-7
D: TRBD1

DNA: TGTGCCAGCAGCAAGCGGGAGGACTACGAGCAGTACTTC
CDR3: CASSKREDYEQYF
V: TRBV6-1
size: .
J: TRBJ2-7
D: TRBD2

DNA: TGTGCCAGCAGCTTTAGGAGGGCAAGTCGCGAAGAGACCCAGTACTTC
CDR3: CASSFRRASREETQYF
V: TRBV7-2
size: .
J: TRBJ2-5
D: .

DNA: TGTGCCAGTACCCAAAGTTTGCTAGCGGGAGGCTACAATGAGCAGTTCTTC
CDR3: CASTQSLLAGGYNEQFF
V: TRBV19
size: .
J: TRBJ2-1
D: TRBD2

DNA: TGTGCCAGCAGTCCCGGGGGAGGCTATGGCTACACCTTC
CDR3: CASSPGGGYGYTF
V: TRBV6-5
size: .
J: TRBJ1-2
D: .

DNA: TGTGCCAGTATCGACAGGGGGAGAGACACCGGGGAGCTGTTTTTT
CDR3: CASIDRGRDTGELFF
V: TRBV19
size: .
J: TRBJ2-2
D: TRBD1

DNA: TGTGCCAGCAGTGGACAGGGTAATCAGCCCCAGCATTTT
CDR3: CASSGQGNQPQHF
V: TRBV2
size: .
J: TRBJ1-5
D: TRBD1

DNA: TGCGCCAGCAGCTTGTGGCTGGGGCGCACAGATACGCAGTATTTT
CDR3: CASSLWLGRTDTQYF
V: TRBV5-1
size: .
J: TRBJ2-3
D: .

DNA: TGTGCCAGCAGTTACGGGGACTTCGATAGCAATCAGCCCCAGCATTTT
CDR3: CASSYGDFDSNQPQHF
V: TRBV6-5
size: .
J: TRBJ1-5
D: .

DNA: TGTGCCAGCAGCGCAACTAGCGGGGGGGCCTACGAGCAGTACTTC
CDR3: CASSATSGGAYEQYF
V: TRBV5-4
size: .
J: TRBJ2-7
D: TRBD2

DNA: TGCAGCGTTGGGGGGACAGTTCCGGGGGAGCAGTTCTTC
CDR3: CSVGGTVPGEQFF
V: TRBV29-1
size: .
J: TRBJ2-1
D: TRBD1

DNA: TGCGCCAGCAGCTCATCTAGCGGCCGCACAGATACGCAGTATTTT
CDR3: CASSSSSGRTDTQYF
V: TRBV5-1
size: once
J: TRBJ2-3
D: TRBD2

DNA: TGTGCCAGCAGTCTAGACTTGGGTTGGGAGGATACGCAGTATTTT
CDR3: CASSLDLGWEDTQYF
V: TRBV27
size: .
J: TRBJ2-3
D: .

DNA: TGTGCCAGCAGCTTGGATGGACAGGGAGTCACAGATACGCAGTATTTT
CDR3: CASSLDGQGVTDTQYF
V: TRBV5-4
size: .
J: TRBJ2-3
D: TRBD1

DNA: TGTGCCAGCAGTTTTGAGTATCAGCCCCAGCATTTT
CDR3: CASSFEYQPQHF
V: TRBV28
size: .
J: TRBJ1-5
D: .

DNA: TGTGCCAGCAGTGTTGCCAGGACAGGGTCCAAAAACATTCAGTACTTC
CDR3: CASSVARTGSKNIQYF
V: TRBV6-1
size: .
J: TRBJ2-4
D: TRBD1

DNA: TGCGCCAGCAGCAAACAGGTGAATGGCTACGAGCAGTACTTC
CDR3: CASSKQVNGYEQYF
V: TRBV5-1
size: .
J: TRBJ2-7
D: .

DNA: TGTGCCAGCGGGCTGACCGATCAGCCCCAGCATTTT
CDR3: CASGLTDQPQHF
V: TRBV28
size: .
J: TRBJ1-5
D: .

DNA: TGTGCCAGCAGCCCGCGGGGGGGGAGGGAGACCCAGTACTTC
CDR3: CASSPRGGRETQYF
V: TRBV5-4
size: .
J: TRBJ2-5
D: TRBD2

DNA: TGTGCCAGTAGTATCCTCCCCGGGACAGGGGGCGGAAACACCATATATTTT
CDR3: CASSILPGTGGGNTIYF
V: TRBV19
size: .
J: TRBJ1-3
D: TRBD1

DNA: TGTGCCAGCAGTTCAGGGGCCAGGGGGCTAAACACCGGGGAGCTGTTTTTT
CDR3: CASSSGARGLNTGELFF
V: TRBV28
size: .
J: TRBJ2-2
D: TRBD1

DNA: TGTGCCAGCAGCCTGGGTGGTGTCGGCGGATTCCTCTCCTACGAGCAGTACTTC
CDR3: CASSLGGVGGFLSYEQYF
V: TRBV5-5
size: medium-sized
J: TRBJ2-7
D: .

DNA: TGCGCCAGCAGCTTGGTTGCGGGAGGGTGGGATGAGCAGTTCTTC
CDR3: CASSLVAGGWDEQFF
V: TRBV5-1
size: .
J: TRBJ2-1
D: TRBD2

DNA: TGTGCCAGCAGGGAGGACAGCCCCTACAATGAGCAGTTCTTC
CDR3: CASREDSPYNEQFF
V: TRBV2
size: .
J: TRBJ2-1
D: .

DNA: TGCGCCAGCAGCTTAAGCACAACTAATGAAAAACTGTTTTTT
CDR3: CASSLSTTNEKLFF
V: TRBV5-1
size: .
J: TRBJ1-4
D: .

DNA: TGTGCCAGCGGGCTCGGGACCGGGAGGACCCACAATGAGCAGTTCTTC
CDR3: CASGLGTGRTHNEQFF
V: TRBV7-8
size: .
J: TRBJ2-1
D: TRBD2

DNA: TGTGCCAGCAGCTTATCGGACAGATATGGCTACACCTTC
CDR3: CASSLSDRYGYTF
V: TRBV13
size: .
J: TRBJ1-2
D: .

DNA: TGTGCTAGCAGCTTAGACGGCGGCTGGCAAGAGACCCAGTACTTC
CDR3: CASSLDGGWQETQYF
V: TRBV7-7
size: .
J: TRBJ2-5
D: .

DNA: TGTGCCAGCAGTTACACGGACAGTTTTAACTATGGCTACACCTTC
CDR3: CASSYTDSFNYGYTF
V: TRBV6-5
size: .
J: TRBJ1-2
D: .

DNA: TGCGCCAGCAGCCCCATCTCGGCAGGGGAGTCCTACGAGCAGTACTTC
CDR3: CASSPISAGESYEQYF
V: TRBV5-1
size: .
J: TRBJ2-7
D: .

DNA: TGTGCCAGCAGTGAAAGTGCCAGGGAGGAGGAAAAACTGTTTTTT
CDR3: CASSESAREEEKLFF
V: TRBV2
size: few
J: TRBJ1-4
D: .

DNA: TGTGCCAGCAGCGCCTCGGGAGCGGGGATCTCCTACGAGCAGTACTTC
CDR3: CASSASGAGISYEQYF
V: TRBV7-9
size: .
J: TRBJ2-7
D: TRBD2

DNA: TGTGCCAGCAGCCCAACTCGGGGTGAGAACTATGGCTACACCTTC
CDR3: CASSPTRGENYGYTF
V: TRBV6-1
size: once
J: TRBJ1-2
D: .

DNA: TGTGCCAGCTCACTTCAGGATGAAGCTTTCTTT
CDR3: CASSLQDEAFF
V: TRBV18
size: .
J: TRBJ1-1
D: .

DNA: TGTGCCAGCAGCTTAATCCGGACAGGGCCCTACGAGCAGTACTTC
CDR3: CASSLIRTGPYEQYF
V: TRBV11-1
size: .
J: TRBJ2-7
D: TRBD1

DNA: TGTGCCAGCAGCTTCTCAGGACAGGGTCGTAATACCCAGTACTTC
CDR3: CASSFSGQGRNTQYF
V: TRBV7-8
size: .
J: TRBJ2-5
D: TRBD1